This is a list of T cell receptor beta chains from one sample in a study of technical replicates of blood from a few donors. Assay: immunoSEQ multiplex PCR; the TCRdb copy retains only in-frame clones and omits some. The sample records 65,000 to 85,000 clones, about nine tenths being singletons. Specimen: T cells isolated from PBMCs. These receptors originate from a human donor in good health. Each CDR3 is given with its conserved first and last residue. The D gene is left open where the match is weak. Not every row has a clone size; where given, it reads once, few, many or a size class.

clone_size,d_call,j_call,v_call,cdr3_nt,cdr3_aa
.,TRBD2,TRBJ2-7,TRBV5-1,TGCGCCAGCAGCTTGGTAGGACTAGACTACGAGCAGTACTTC,CASSLVGLDYEQYF
.,TRBD1,TRBJ2-2,TRBV5-1,TGCGCCAGCAGCTGGGAAGTAACAGGGGCTCCCGGGGAGCTGTTTTTT,CASSWEVTGAPGELFF
.,.,TRBJ1-5,TRBV30,TGTGCCTGGAGTGTACAAGGGGATCAGCCCCAGCATTTT,CAWSVQGDQPQHF
.,.,TRBJ1-1,TRBV5-4,TGTGCCAGCAGCCCGATAGGGGACACTGAAGCTTTCTTT,CASSPIGDTEAFF
.,.,TRBJ1-4,TRBV29-1,TGCAGCGTAGGAGTGGTGAATAATGAAAAACTGTTTTTT,CSVGVVNNEKLFF
.,.,TRBJ2-3,TRBV9,TGTGCCAGCAGCGAGCCTGCAGATACGCAGTATTTT,CASSEPADTQYF
.,.,TRBJ1-2,TRBV5-1,TGCGCCAGCAGCTTGGCAGCAGGCGGGTATGGCTACACCTTC,CASSLAAGGYGYTF
.,.,TRBJ1-5,TRBV5-5,TGTGCCAGCAGCTTGGAAGGCAGGGGTAGTCTTCAGCCCCAGCATTTT,CASSLEGRGSLQPQHF
.,.,TRBJ2-7,TRBV27,TGTGCCAGCAGTTATACTTCCGGCTACGAGCAGTACTTC,CASSYTSGYEQYF
.,.,TRBJ2-7,TRBV7-9,TGTGCCAGCAGCTTACAATACGAGCAGTACTTC,CASSLQYEQYF
.,TRBD2,TRBJ2-5,TRBV29-1,TGCAGCGTAGACGGTACGGGACTAGCGGGAGACGTACTCGGGACCCAGTACTTC,CSVDGTGLAGDVLGTQYF
.,.,TRBJ2-5,TRBV4-1,TGCGCCAGCAGCCTCTCGACAGGCCAAGAGACCCAGTACTTC,CASSLSTGQETQYF
.,TRBD2,TRBJ2-3,TRBV27,TGTGCCAGCAGGGTACTAGCGGGAACAGATACGCAGTATTTT,CASRVLAGTDTQYF
.,.,TRBJ1-1,TRBV7-8,TGTGCCAGCAGCCTAGACGGGCGCAGGGGTACCCTGAACACTGAAGCTTTCTTT,CASSLDGRRGTLNTEAFF
.,.,TRBJ1-1,TRBV28,TGTGCCAGCAGTTATCCTCCGGGAACTGAAGCTTTCTTT,CASSYPPGTEAFF
.,TRBD2,TRBJ2-1,TRBV27,TGTGCCAGCAGTCCAAAACTAGCGGAAATCTCCTACAATGAGCAGTTCTTC,CASSPKLAEISYNEQFF
few,TRBD2,TRBJ2-2,TRBV4-2,TGTGCCAGCAGCCATGTAAGACTAGCGGGAGGAACCGGGGAGCTGTTTTTT,CASSHVRLAGGTGELFF
.,.,TRBJ2-1,TRBV13,TGTGCCAGCAGCTTAGGGTCTACCAATGAGCAGTTCTTC,CASSLGSTNEQFF
.,.,TRBJ2-7,TRBV11-2,TGTGCCAGCAGCTTAGCGAGACAGGAAGTCCACGAGCAGTACTTC,CASSLARQEVHEQYF
.,TRBD2,TRBJ2-5,TRBV9,TGTGCCAGCAGCGTAGGTAGCGGGGTACAAGAGACCCAGTACTTC,CASSVGSGVQETQYF
.,.,TRBJ2-1,TRBV4-3,TGCGCCAGCAGCGAGGAGTGGCGGGCCTACAATGAGCAGTTCTTC,CASSEEWRAYNEQFF
.,.,TRBJ1-2,TRBV19,TGTGCCAGTAGTACCCCTACTGCCTATGGCTACACCTTC,CASSTPTAYGYTF
.,.,TRBJ2-3,TRBV4-1,TGCGCCAGCAGCCAAGTGCTAGCTTACACAGATACGCAGTATTTT,CASSQVLAYTDTQYF
.,.,TRBJ1-4,TRBV7-2,TGTGCCAGCAGCGCAGGGGTTGGGGATGATGAAAAACTGTTTTTT,CASSAGVGDDEKLFF
.,TRBD2,TRBJ2-5,TRBV4-2,TGTGCCAGCAGCCAAGATCGAGCGGGGGAAGAGACCCAGTACTTC,CASSQDRAGEETQYF
.,.,TRBJ1-2,TRBV21-1,TGTGCCAGCAGCAAACAGGGGTATTTCCATGGCTACACCTTC,CASSKQGYFHGYTF
.,.,TRBJ2-7,TRBV18,TGTGCCAGCTCACCGGTAGGCGGCAGCAAAACCTACGAGCAGTACTTC,CASSPVGGSKTYEQYF
few,.,TRBJ1-5,TRBV9,TGTGCCAGCAGCCCAGGGTCCAATCAGCCCCAGCATTTT,CASSPGSNQPQHF
.,.,TRBJ1-1,TRBV6-7,TGTGCCAGCAGTTACTACAGGGAAGCTGAAGCTTTCTTT,CASSYYREAEAFF
.,.,TRBJ1-1,TRBV5-1,TGCGCCAGCAGCTTGGAGGGGCCTGGGGCTTTCTTT,CASSLEGPGAFF